These 13 T cell receptor beta chains share one sample of origin, sequenced in a study of cytomegalovirus exposure and HLA in healthy donors. The PCR had 60 Vbeta and 13 Jbeta primers. TCRdb keeps only in-frame clones here, not all; method: immunoSEQ multiplex PCR. Its clone listing holds just over 20,000 clones. The sequenced sample was PBMCs. The source is a man between 60 and 75 years old in good health and CMV-seropositive.

V is TRBV13 and J is TRBJ2-3; 7 bases align to TRBD2. The CDR3 spans 15 residues. Germline V gives CDR1 PRHDT, CDR2 FYEKMQ (reference sequence). V was pared by 3 bases and J by 6 bases, with 9 bases of the junction left unmatched. CDR3 bases: TGTGCCAGCAGCTTCGGACTAGGCGGTGTCGATACGCAGTATTTT. Translation gives CASSFGLGGVDTQYF.

This sequence joins TRBV5-1 and TRBJ2-5; 12 bases line up with TRBD1. Trimming removed 4 bases from V and 5 bases from J; junction bases left unmatched: 9. From germline, CDR1 is SGHRS and CDR2 YFSETQ. This CDR3 has 16 residues. The CDR3 loop is CASSPTGQGAGETQYF. CDR3 coding DNA: TGCGCCAGCAGCCCCACGGGACAGGGGGCTGGGGAGACCCAGTACTTC.

This chain joins TRBV11-3 and TRBJ2-7; possible D gene TRBD2, 5 bases. V lost 3 bases, J lost 3 bases, and 12 bases lay in between. This CDR3 is 14 amino acids long. Germline assignment: CDR1 SGHNT and CDR2 YENEEA. Written as DNA, the CDR3 is TGTGCCAGCAGCTTGAATAGCGCCAGCTACGAGCAGTACTTC. Translating it yields CASSLNSASYEQYF.

CDR3 sequence: CASSPSYEQYF. The DNA for the CDR3 is TGTGCCAGCAGCCCTTCCTACGAGCAGTACTTC. The chain carries TRBV7-2 and TRBJ2-7, with D uncertain. Germline values: CDR1 SGHTA, CDR2 FQGNSA. CDR3 length: 11 residues. Trimming left V 5 bases short and J 1 base short, with 3 bases between.

The chain links TRBV5-6 to TRBJ2-2, with 8 bases that match TRBD2. J gave up 8 bases and V 4 bases, and 10 bases lay outside the gene matches. This CDR3 is built from 15 residues. Germline V gene lookup returns CDR1 SGHDT and CDR2 YYEEEE. CDR3 DNA: TGTGCCAGCAGCCGGGGGACTAGTAATCTGGGGGAGCTGTTTTTT. Translated, it gives CASSRGTSNLGELFF. Filled out from reference TRBV5-6 and TRBJ2-2, the complete variable domain reads DAGVTQSPTHLIKTRGQQVTLRCSPKSGHDTVSWYQQALGQGPQFIFQYYEEEERQRGNFPDRFSGHQFPNYSSELNVNALLLGDSALYLCASSRGTSNLGELFFGEGSRLTVL.

This rearrangement joins TRBV7-9 to TRBJ1-1; TRBD1 might be the D (5 bases). Trimming removed 5 bases from V and 2 bases from J, with 15 bases in between. The CDR3 totals 15 residues. CDR1 and CDR2 (germline): SEHNR, FQNEAQ (reference sequence). The CDR3 DNA is TGTGCCAGCAGCCCATACCGGGGGACTAACACTGAAGCTTTCTTT. It specifies CASSPYRGTNTEAFF.

The CDR3 DNA reads TGCGCCAGCAGCTTGGAGGGGCCTGAAGCTTTCTTT. Its translation: CASSLEGPEAFF. This chain uses TRBV5-1 with TRBJ1-1; possibly TRBD1 for D (5 bases). The CDR3 runs 12 residues. Looked up from germline, CDR1 is SGHRS and CDR2 is YFSETQ. Trimming removed 0 bases at V and 6 bases at J, with 6 bases between. The full variable domain, completed using reference TRBV5-1 and TRBJ1-1, is KAGVTQTPRYLIKTRGQQVTLSCSPISGHRSVSWYQQTPGQGLQFLFEYFSETQRNKGNFPGRFSGRQFSNSRSEMNVSTLELGDSALYLCASSLEGPEAFFGQGTRLTVV.

The chain links TRBV19 to TRBJ2-1, with 7 bases lining up with TRBD2. Germline loops: CDR1 LNHDA, CDR2 SQIVND (reference sequence). This CDR3 has 15 residues. V lost 5 bases and J lost 6; bases outside the gene matches: 10. DNA for the CDR3: TGTGCCAGTAGTCGCGGGGGAGACAATAGCAATGAGCAGTTCTTC. Translating it yields CASSRGGDNSNEQFF.

V and J are TRBV5-1 and TRBJ1-4; the D is unclear. V gave up 0 bases and J gave up 4 bases, with 7 bases separating them. This CDR3 contains 14 residues. Germline lookup yields CDR1 SGHRS and CDR2 YFSETQ. CDR3 protein: CASSLGAFNEKLFF. The DNA for the CDR3 is TGCGCCAGCAGCTTGGGGGCGTTTAATGAAAAACTGTTTTTT.

The gene calls are TRBV7-2 and TRBJ1-1, with D hard to call. There are 15 residues in the CDR3. Germline-derived CDR1 and CDR2 are SGHTA and FQGNSA. Trimming shortened V by 3 bases and J by 1 base, and 12 bases separated the two germline ends. The CDR3 nucleotides read TGTGCCAGCAGCTTTTATTTTGGGCAGAACACTGAAGCTTTCTTT. Translating it yields CASSFYFGQNTEAFF.

The V gene is TRBV18, the J gene TRBJ2-5; the D gene is possibly TRBD2 (6 bases). Germline CDR1 KGHSH, CDR2 LQKENI. The CDR3 totals 14 residues. Trimming shortened V by 4 bases and J by 2 bases, and 11 bases separated the two germline ends. CDR3 residues: CASSLRTTQETQYF. The CDR3 nucleotides read TGTGCCAGCTCACTCCGGACTACTCAAGAGACCCAGTACTTC.

The rearrangement links TRBV5-6 to TRBJ2-6; 9 nucleotides match TRBD1. V lost 4 bases and J lost 3; bases outside the gene matches: 14. Germline assignment: CDR1 SGHDT and CDR2 YYEEEE. CDR3 size: 19 residues. The CDR3 is CASSQLYRGLGVGANVLTF. As DNA, the CDR3 is TGTGCCAGCAGCCAACTGTACAGGGGGCTAGGAGTTGGGGCCAACGTCCTGACTTTC.

The V call is TRBV7-9, the J call TRBJ1-1; TRBD1 matches 10 bases. V shed 4 bases and J 10 bases; nucleotides not matched to a gene: 9. CDR3 length: 14 residues. Germline CDR1 is SEHNR and CDR2 is FQNEAQ (reference sequence). CDR3 loop: CASSSRDRGSGAFF. Written as DNA, the CDR3 is TGTGCCAGCAGCTCCCGGGACAGGGGTTCGGGAGCTTTCTTT.